This T cell receptor (beta chain) was profiled in a study of cytomegalovirus exposure and HLA in healthy donors. Here immunoSEQ multiplex PCR was the method, and the copy in TCRdb shows in-frame clones only, minus some. The repertoire holds roughly 190,000 clones, with about 84% as singletons. This CDR3 is 13 amino acids long. Germline V gene lookup returns CDR1 WSHSY and CDR2 SAAADI. Losses at the gene ends were 6 bases for V and 3 bases for J; bases not matched to a gene: 4. This sequence was found in a woman aged 18-29 years in good health and CMV-seronegative. The chain links TRBV10-2 to TRBJ2-7; 8 bases are shared with TRBD1. The sequencing input was PBMCs. The CDR3 DNA sequence: TGCGCCAGCAGCGGACAGGGAAACTACGAGCAGTACTTC. Translating it yields CASSGQGNYEQYF.